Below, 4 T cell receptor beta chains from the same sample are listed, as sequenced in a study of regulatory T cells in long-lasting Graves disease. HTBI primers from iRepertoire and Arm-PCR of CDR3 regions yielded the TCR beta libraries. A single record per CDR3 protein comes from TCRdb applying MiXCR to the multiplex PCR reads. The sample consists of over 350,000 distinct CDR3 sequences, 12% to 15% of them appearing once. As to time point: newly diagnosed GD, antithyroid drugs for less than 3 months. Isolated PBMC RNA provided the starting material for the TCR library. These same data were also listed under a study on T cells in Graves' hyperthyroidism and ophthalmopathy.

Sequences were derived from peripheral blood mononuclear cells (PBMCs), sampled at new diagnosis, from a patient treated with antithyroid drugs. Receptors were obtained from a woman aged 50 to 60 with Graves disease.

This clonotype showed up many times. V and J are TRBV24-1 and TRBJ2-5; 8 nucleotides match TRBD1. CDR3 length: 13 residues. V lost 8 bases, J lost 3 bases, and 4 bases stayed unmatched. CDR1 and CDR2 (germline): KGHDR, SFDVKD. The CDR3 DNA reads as TGTGCCACCAAGGACAGGGTAAAAGAGACCCAGTACTTC. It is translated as CATKDRVKETQYF.

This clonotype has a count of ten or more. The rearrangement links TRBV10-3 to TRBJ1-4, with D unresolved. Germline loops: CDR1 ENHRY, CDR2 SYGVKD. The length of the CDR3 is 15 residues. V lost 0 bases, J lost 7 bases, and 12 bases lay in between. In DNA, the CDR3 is TGTGCCATCAGTGAGTCGACTCGGGGAGGTGAAAAACTGTTTTTT. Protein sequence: CAISESTRGGEKLFF.

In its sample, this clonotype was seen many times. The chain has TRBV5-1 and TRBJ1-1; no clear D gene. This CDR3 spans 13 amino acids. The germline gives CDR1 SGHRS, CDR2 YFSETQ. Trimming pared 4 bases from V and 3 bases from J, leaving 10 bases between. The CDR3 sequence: CASSLRWDTEAFF. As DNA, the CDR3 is TGCGCCAGCAGCCTCCGTTGGGACACTGAAGCTTTCTTT.

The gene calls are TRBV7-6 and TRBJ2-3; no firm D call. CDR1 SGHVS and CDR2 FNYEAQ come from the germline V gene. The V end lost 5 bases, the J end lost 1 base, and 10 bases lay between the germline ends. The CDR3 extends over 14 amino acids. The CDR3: CASSGHEGTDTQYF. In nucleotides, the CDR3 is TGTGCCAGCAGCGGGCATGAGGGCACAGATACGCAGTATTTT.